This T cell receptor beta chain comes out of a study of technical replicates of blood from a few donors. The table came from immunoSEQ multiplex PCR; TCRdb's copy has only in-frame clones and leaves some out. The repertoire holds 65,000 to 95,000 clones, with approximately 97% as singletons. CDR3 length equals 15 residues. Trimming removed 1 base from V and 3 bases from J, with 11 bases in between. The V gene's germline CDR1 is MNHEY and CDR2 SMNVEV (reference sequence). The clonotype was recovered from a human donor in good health. The sample comprised T cells isolated from PBMCs. V usage is TRBV27 and J usage is TRBJ2-3; a weak D match, TRBD2 (6 bases). The CDR3 region is CASSLYGSRTDTQYF. DNA of the CDR3: TGTGCCAGCAGTTTATACGGGAGTAGGACAGATACGCAGTATTTT.